The 4 T cell receptor beta chains below were found in one sample sequenced in a study of cytomegalovirus exposure and HLA in healthy donors (dated by TCRdb to about 2017). Library preparation employed the immunoSEQ multiplex PCR assay. The multiplex PCR relied on a mix of 60 forward primers for TCR Vbeta segments and 13 reverse primers for TCR Jbeta segments. In TCRdb, the immuneACCESS table is reduced to in-frame sequences with V and J assigned. These tables do not hold every clone; where another copy was compared, an unresolved V gene accounts for under half, and the others remain unexplained. The sample table lists about 140,000 clones, around four fifths of them with a count of one. 1.9% of the sample comes from the top ten. Sequenced material: PBMCs. All receptors derive from a woman in her thirties or forties in good health and CMV-seronegative.

This clone was seen just once. The chain recombines TRBV6-1 with TRBJ1-1, with D maybe TRBD1 (6 bases). Germline V gene data show CDR1 as MNHNS and CDR2 as SASEGT. The ends were cut back, 2 bases at V and 6 bases at J, with 16 bases in the middle. The CDR3 spans 15 residues. The CDR3 is CASSEIRQAVAEAFF. The CDR3 bases are TGTGCCAGCAGTGAAATTAGACAGGCCGTGGCTGAAGCTTTCTTT.

V is TRBV5-1 and J is TRBJ1-5; 8 nucleotides line up with TRBD1. The CDR3 sequence is 14 residues long. CDR1 is SGHRS and CDR2 is YFSETQ in the germline V gene. J was trimmed by 6 bases and V by 3 bases; bases with no gene match: 5. This CDR3 is CASSSTGGGQPQHF. CDR3 nucleotide sequence: TGCGCCAGCAGCTCAACAGGGGGGGGTCAGCCCCAGCATTTT.

The chain recombines TRBV6-1 with TRBJ2-7; D may be TRBD1 (5 bases). CDR3 length: 15 amino acids. V lost 3 bases to trimming and J lost 6 bases, with 18 bases between them. Per germline, CDR1 MNHNS and CDR2 SASEGT. CDR3 in amino acids: CASSDIRGRLSEQYF. CDR3 in DNA: TGTGCCAGCAGTGATATTAGGGGCAGATTGAGCGAGCAGTACTTC.

The chain carries TRBV5-1 and TRBJ2-1; a weak D match, TRBD1 (8 bases). V was trimmed by 5 bases and J by 4 bases, leaving 22 bases between them. The CDR3 extends over 17 amino acids. CDR1 SGHRS and CDR2 YFSETQ come from the germline V gene. The CDR3 coding sequence is TGCGCCAGCAGGACATTCCCCACAGGGGGGGGTTACAATGAGCAGTTCTTC. The encoded protein is CASRTFPTGGGYNEQFF.